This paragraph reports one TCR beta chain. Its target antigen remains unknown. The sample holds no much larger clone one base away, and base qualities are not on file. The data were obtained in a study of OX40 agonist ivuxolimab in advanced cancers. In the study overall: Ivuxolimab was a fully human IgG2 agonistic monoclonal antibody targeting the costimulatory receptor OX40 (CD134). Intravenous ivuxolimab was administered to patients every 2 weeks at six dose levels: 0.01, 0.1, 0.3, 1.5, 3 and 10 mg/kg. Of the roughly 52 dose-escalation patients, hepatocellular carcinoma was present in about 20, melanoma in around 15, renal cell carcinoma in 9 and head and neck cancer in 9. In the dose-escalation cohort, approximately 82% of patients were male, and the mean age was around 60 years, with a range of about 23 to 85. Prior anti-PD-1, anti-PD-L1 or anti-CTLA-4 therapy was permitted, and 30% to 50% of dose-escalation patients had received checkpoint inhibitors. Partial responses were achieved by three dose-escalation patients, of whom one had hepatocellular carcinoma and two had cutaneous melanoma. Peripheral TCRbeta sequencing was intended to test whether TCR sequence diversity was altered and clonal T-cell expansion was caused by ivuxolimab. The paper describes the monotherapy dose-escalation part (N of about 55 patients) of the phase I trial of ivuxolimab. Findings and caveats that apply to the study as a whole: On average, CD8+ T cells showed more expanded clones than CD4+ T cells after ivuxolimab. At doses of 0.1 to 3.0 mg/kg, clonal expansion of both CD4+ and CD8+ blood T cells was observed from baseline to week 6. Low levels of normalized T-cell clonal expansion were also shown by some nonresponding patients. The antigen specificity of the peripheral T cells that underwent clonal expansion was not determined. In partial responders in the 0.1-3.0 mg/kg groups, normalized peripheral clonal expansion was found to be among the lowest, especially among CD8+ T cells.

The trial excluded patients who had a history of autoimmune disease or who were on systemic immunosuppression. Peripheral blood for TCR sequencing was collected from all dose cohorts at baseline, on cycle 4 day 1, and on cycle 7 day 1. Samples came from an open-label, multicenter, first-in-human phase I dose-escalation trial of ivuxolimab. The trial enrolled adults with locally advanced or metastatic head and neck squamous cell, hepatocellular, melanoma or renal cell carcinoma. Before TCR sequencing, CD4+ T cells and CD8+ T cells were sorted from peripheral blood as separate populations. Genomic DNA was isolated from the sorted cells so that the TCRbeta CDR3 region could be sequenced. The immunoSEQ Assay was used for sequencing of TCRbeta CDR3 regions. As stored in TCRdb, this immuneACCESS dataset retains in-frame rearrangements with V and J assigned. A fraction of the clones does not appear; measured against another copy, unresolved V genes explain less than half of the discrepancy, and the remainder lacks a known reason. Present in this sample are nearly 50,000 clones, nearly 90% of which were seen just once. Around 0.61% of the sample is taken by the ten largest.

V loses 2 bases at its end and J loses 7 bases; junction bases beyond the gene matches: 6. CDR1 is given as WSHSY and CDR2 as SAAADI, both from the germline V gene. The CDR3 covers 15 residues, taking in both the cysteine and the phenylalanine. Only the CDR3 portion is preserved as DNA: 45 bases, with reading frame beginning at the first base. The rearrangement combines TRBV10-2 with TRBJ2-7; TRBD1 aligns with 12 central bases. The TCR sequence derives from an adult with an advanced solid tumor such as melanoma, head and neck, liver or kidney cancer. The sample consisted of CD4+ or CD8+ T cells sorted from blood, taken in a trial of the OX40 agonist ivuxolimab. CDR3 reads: CASSEGDRGLGEQYF. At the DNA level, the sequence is TGCGCCAGCAGTGAGGGGGACAGGGGGCTTGGGGAGCAGTACTTC.